These T cell receptor beta chains were read from a single sample in a study of shared clonotypes between healthy human individuals. Sequenced by immunoSEQ multiplex PCR; TCRdb stores in-frame clones only, minus some. Seen here are 2 million to 3 million clones, 80% to 95% observed once, and the top ten hold approximately 0.35%. What was sequenced was naive CD4+ T cells from PBMCs. The receptors here all came from a man in his late teens or twenties in good health. Some clones in this sample may be carry-over from other donors' samples. The CDR3 runs from the conserved cysteine through the conserved F or W. Fields, in order: CDR3 length, V gene, CDR3 protein.

14 | TRBV11-2 | CASSLGTVNTEAFF
14 | TRBV6-1 | CASSVPRPNTEAFF
17 | TRBV5-1 | CASSWGLAETSSYEQYF
15 | TRBV6-5 | CASSYREGHTYEQYF
15 | TRBV15 | CATSRKGGGNTEAFF
14 | TRBV5-1 | CASSPGDSNQPQHF
17 | TRBV19 | CASSTSRDRARYQPQHF
16 | TRBV7-9 | CASSMGQGLATDTQYF
15 | TRBV27 | CASRSIGTLNTEAFF
16 | TRBV5-1 | CASSLGIRETNEKLFF
16 | TRBV7-9 | CASIIKVGTPVNEQFF
12 | TRBV18 | CASYAGSYGYTF
15 | TRBV9 | CASSAPTYGQDGYTF
15 | TRBV27 | CASSRAGAGEVEQYF
14 | TRBV28 | CASRQGGTNYGYTF
13 | TRBV7-2 | CASSLRGSETQYF